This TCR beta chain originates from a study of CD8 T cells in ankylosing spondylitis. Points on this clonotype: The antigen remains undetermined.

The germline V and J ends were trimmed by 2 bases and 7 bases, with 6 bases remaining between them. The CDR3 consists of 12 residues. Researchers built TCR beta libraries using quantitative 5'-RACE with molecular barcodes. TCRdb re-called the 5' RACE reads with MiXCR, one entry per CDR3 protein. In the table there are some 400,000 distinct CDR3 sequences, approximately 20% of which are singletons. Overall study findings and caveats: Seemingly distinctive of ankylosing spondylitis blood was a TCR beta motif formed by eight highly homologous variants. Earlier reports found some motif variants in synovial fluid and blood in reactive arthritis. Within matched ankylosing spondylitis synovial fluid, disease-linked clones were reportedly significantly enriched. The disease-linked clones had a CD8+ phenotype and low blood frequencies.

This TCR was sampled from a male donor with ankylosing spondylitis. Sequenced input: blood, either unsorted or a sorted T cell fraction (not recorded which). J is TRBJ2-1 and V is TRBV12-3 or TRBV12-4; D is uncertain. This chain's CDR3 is CASSLRVNEQFF. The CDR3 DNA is TGTGCCAGCAGTTTACGGGTTAATGAGCAGTTCTTC.